This T cell receptor beta chain was obtained from a study of T cell repertoires in cytomegalovirus infection. Across the whole study: CMV epitopes used comprised recently identified HLA-C-restricted ones and well-studied HLA-B-restricted ones. Public TCR beta signatures provided an indication of both CMV infection and a matching HLA type.

A single record per CDR3 protein comes from TCRdb applying MiXCR to the reads. The sample has approximately 70,000 distinct CDR3 sequences, approximately 20% seen once. Germline CDR1 SGDLS, CDR2 YYNGEE. CDR3 size: 13 residues. V lost 3 bases and J lost 1, with 7 bases in between. Study findings and constraints: Dominating the ex vivo response were TCR beta clonotypes that were CMV-specific and HLA-C-restricted.

A note on this clonotype: The antigen remains unidentified.

This clonotype was sampled from a human donor in good health (CMV status not recorded). Some clones in this sample may be carry-over from other donors' samples. The specimen comprised CD8+ T cells from cultured PBMCs, sampled from culture after CMV antigen stimulation. J is TRBJ2-5 and V is TRBV9, with unresolved D. CDR3 DNA: TGTGCCAGCAGCGAGAGTACCCAAGAGACCCAGTACTTC. Protein product: CASSESTQETQYF.